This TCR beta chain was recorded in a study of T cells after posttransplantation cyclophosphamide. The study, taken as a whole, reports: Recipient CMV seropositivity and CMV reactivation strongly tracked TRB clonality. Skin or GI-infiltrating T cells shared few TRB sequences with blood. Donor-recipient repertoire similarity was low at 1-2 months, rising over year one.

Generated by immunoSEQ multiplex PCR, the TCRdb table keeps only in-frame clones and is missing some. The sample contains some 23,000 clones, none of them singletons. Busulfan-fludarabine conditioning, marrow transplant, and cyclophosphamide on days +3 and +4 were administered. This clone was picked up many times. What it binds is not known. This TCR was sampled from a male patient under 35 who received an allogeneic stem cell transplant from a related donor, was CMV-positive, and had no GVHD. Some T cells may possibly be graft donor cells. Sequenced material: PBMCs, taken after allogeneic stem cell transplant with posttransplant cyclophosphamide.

As DNA, the CDR3 is TGTGCCATCAGTGAGTCAACGCAGGGCAGCTATGAGCAGTTCTTC. It yields the protein CAISESTQGSYEQFF. The chain uses TRBV10-3 and TRBJ2-1; the D gene is possibly TRBD1 (5 bases). Germline V CDR1 and CDR2: ENHRY, SYGVKD. The ends were cut back, 0 bases at V and 8 bases at J, with 14 bases in the middle. The CDR3 consists of 15 residues.